Listed below are T cell receptor beta chains from one sample, sequenced in a study of shared clonotypes between healthy human individuals. Here immunoSEQ multiplex PCR was the method, and the copy in TCRdb shows in-frame clones only, minus some. Of 600,000 to 750,000 clones listed, 55% to 75% are singletons. The sequencing input was memory CD4+ T cells sorted from blood. The source is a young woman in good health. Each CDR3 is given without its conserved first and last residue. Rows may omit the clone size; those that give it use once, few, many or a size class.

size | J | V | CDR3
. | TRBJ2-2 | TRBV6-5 | ASSYSDTNTGELF
. | TRBJ2-5 | TRBV5-1 | ASNMDGGRETQY
. | TRBJ2-7 | TRBV6-5 | ASRPGSGYEQY
. | TRBJ2-1 | TRBV19 | ASKMTGQYNEQF
. | TRBJ2-1 | TRBV7-7 | ASSSLVSSGEQF
. | TRBJ2-2 | TRBV5-1 | ASSLAVTGGTDTGELF
few | TRBJ2-5 | TRBV6-5 | ASSLAAQETQY
. | TRBJ2-7 | TRBV7-2 | ASSSNYEQY
few | TRBJ2-7 | TRBV2 | ASRRNGGSYEQY
. | TRBJ2-5 | TRBV19 | ASSLTGPIQETQY
few | TRBJ1-5 | TRBV28 | ASSLQLDNPNSAQH
. | TRBJ1-2 | TRBV11-3 | ASSFKDSNYGYT
. | TRBJ2-7 | TRBV28 | ASLSLAGAHYEQY
once | TRBJ2-1 | TRBV5-1 | ASSWGDRDANEQF
. | TRBJ2-4 | TRBV25-1 | ASSERTGGFGAKNIQY
. | TRBJ1-2 | TRBV28 | ASSLTFGVVT
. | TRBJ2-2 | TRBV2 | ASSGLSGGTGELF
. | TRBJ1-2 | TRBV7-2 | ASSTVLYGYT
. | TRBJ2-2 | TRBV5-1 | ASSPGTNTGELF
. | TRBJ2-5 | TRBV29-1 | SVRQGAGETQY
. | TRBJ2-2 | TRBV19 | ASSIRRTGELF
. | TRBJ1-2 | TRBV5-1 | ASSKGQDYGYT
. | TRBJ2-5 | TRBV4-1 | ASSQGPGGVETQY
once | TRBJ2-1 | TRBV28 | ASSFLLVAGYKNNEQF
. | TRBJ2-3 | TRBV30 | AWSGTSRNTDTQY
once | TRBJ2-1 | TRBV5-1 | ASSSPRALGAYNEQF
. | TRBJ2-3 | TRBV5-1 | ASSLAEVPADTQY
once | TRBJ2-6 | TRBV7-9 | ASRGRASGANVLT
. | TRBJ1-6 | TRBV14 | ASSPRSGTLH
. | TRBJ2-1 | TRBV6-1 | ASSEGSGKNEQF
. | TRBJ2-6 | TRBV6-6 | ASSYPDRVGANVLT